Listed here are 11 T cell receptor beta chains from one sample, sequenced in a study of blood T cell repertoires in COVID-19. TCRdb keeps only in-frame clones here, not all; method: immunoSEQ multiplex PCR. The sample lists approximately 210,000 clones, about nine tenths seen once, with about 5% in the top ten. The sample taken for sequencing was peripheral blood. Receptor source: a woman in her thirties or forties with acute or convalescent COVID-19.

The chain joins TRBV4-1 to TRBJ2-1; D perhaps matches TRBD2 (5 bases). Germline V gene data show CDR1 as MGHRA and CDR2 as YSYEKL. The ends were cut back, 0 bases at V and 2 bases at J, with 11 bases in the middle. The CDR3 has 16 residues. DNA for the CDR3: TGCGCCAGCAGCCAAGAGTCGGGGAACCCCTACAATGAGCAGTTCTTC. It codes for CASSQESGNPYNEQFF.

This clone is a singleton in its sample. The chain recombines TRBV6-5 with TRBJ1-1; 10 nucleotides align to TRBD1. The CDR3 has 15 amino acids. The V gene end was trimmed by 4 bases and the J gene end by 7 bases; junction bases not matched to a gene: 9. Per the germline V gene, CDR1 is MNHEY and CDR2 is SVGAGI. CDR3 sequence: CASSSSGTGEIEAFF. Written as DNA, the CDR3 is TGTGCCAGCAGTTCTTCCGGGACAGGGGAGATTGAAGCTTTCTTT.

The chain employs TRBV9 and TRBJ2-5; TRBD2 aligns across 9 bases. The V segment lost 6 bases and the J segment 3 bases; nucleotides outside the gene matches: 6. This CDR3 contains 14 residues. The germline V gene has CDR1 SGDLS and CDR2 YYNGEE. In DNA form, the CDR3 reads TGTGCCAGCAACCAGCGGGGGGTAAAAGAGACCCAGTACTTC. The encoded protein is CASNQRGVKETQYF.

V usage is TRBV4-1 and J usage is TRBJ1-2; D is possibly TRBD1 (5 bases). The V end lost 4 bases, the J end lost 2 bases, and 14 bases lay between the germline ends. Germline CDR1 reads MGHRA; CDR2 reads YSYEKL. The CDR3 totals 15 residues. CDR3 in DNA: TGCGCCAGCAGCCGTAGTGGGGGGAGAAACTATGGCTACACCTTC. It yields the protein CASSRSGGRNYGYTF.

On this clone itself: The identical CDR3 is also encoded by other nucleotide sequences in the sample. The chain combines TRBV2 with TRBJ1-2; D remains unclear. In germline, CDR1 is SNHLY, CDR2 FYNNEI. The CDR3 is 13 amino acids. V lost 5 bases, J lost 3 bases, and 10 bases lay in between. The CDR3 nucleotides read TGTGCCAGCAGTTCCAGAGGAGACTATGGCTACACCTTC. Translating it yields CASSSRGDYGYTF.

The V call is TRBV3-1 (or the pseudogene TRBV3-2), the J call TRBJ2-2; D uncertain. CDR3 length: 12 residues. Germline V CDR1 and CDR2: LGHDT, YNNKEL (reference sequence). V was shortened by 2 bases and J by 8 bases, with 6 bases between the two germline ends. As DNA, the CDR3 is TGTGCCAGCAGCCAACAGTTGGGGGAGCTGTTTTTT. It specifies CASSQQLGELFF.

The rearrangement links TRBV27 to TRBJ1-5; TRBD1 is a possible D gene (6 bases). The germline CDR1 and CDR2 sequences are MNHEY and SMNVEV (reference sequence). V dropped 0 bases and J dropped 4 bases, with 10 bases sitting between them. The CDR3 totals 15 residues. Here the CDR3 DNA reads TGTGCCAGCAGTTTATCCGGGACACAGAATCAGCCCCAGCATTTT. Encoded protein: CASSLSGTQNQPQHF.

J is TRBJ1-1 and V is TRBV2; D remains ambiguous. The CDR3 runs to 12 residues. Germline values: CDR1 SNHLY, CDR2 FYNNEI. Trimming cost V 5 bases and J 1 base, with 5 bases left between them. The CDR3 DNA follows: TGTGCCAGCAGTTTGGCGAACACTGAAGCTTTCTTT. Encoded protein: CASSLANTEAFF.

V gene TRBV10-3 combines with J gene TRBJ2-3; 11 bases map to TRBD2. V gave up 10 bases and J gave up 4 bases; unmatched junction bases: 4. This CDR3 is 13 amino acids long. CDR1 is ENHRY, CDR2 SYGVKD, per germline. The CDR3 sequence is CATVSGGADTQYF. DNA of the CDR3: TGTGCCACCGTTAGCGGGGGGGCAGATACGCAGTATTTT.

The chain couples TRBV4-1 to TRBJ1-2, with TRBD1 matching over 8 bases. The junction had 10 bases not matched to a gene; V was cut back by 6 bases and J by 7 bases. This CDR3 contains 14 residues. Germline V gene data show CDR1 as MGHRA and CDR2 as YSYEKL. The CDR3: CASRTGEGIGGYTF. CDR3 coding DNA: TGCGCCAGCAGGACAGGGGAAGGTATCGGTGGCTACACCTTC.

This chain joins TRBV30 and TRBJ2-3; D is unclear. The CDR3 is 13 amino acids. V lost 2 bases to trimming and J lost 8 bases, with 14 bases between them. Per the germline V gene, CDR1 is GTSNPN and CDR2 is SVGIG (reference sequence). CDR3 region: CAWSTELIGTQYF. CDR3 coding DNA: TGTGCCTGGAGTACCGAACTCATTGGTACGCAGTATTTT.